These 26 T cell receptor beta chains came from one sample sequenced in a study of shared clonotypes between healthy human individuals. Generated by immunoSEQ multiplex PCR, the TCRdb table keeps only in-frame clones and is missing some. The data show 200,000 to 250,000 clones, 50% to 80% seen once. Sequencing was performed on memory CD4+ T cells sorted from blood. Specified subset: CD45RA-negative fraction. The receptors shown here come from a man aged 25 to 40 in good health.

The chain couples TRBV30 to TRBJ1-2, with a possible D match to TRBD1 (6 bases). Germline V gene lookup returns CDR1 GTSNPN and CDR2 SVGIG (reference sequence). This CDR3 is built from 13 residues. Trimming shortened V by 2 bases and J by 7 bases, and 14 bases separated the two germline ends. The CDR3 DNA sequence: TGTGCCTGGAGTTTTAGGGGGTTAGGTGGCTACACCTTC. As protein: CAWSFRGLGGYTF.

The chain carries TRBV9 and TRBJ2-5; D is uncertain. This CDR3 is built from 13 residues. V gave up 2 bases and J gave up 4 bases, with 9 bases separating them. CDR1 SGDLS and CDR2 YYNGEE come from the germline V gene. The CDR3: CASSVASRETQYF. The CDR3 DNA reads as TGTGCCAGCAGCGTCGCCTCCCGAGAGACCCAGTACTTC.

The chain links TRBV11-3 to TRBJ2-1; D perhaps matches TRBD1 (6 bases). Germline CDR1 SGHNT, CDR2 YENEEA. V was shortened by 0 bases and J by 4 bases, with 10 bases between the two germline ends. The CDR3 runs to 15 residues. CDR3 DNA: TGTGCCAGCAGCTTAGATCAGGGGAAATACAATGAGCAGTTCTTC. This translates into CASSLDQGKYNEQFF.

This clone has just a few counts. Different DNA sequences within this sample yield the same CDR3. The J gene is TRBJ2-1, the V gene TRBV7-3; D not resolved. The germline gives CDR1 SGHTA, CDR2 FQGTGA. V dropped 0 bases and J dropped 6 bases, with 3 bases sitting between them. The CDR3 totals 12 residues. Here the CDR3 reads CASSLTSNEQFF. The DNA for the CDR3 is TGTGCCAGCAGCTTAACGAGCAATGAGCAGTTCTTC. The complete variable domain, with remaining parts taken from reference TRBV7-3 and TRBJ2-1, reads GAGVSQTPSNKVTEKGKYVELRCDPISGHTALYWYRQSLGQGPEFLIYFQGTGAADDSGLPNDRFFAVRPEGSVSTLKIQRTERGDSAVYLCASSLTSNEQFFGPGTRLTVL.

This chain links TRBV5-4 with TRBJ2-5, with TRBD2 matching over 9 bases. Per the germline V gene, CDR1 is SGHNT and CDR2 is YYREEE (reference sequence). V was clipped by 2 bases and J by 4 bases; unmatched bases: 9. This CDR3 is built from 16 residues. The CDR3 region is CASSFGGSGSIETQYF. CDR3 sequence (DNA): TGTGCCAGCAGCTTTGGTGGTAGCGGGAGTATAGAGACCCAGTACTTC.

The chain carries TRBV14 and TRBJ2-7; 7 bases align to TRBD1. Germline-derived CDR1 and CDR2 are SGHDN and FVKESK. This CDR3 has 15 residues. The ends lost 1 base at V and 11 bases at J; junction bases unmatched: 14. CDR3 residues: CASSQGPGGQDGEYF. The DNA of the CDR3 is TGTGCCAGCAGCCAAGGACCCGGAGGACAGGATGGCGAGTACTTC.

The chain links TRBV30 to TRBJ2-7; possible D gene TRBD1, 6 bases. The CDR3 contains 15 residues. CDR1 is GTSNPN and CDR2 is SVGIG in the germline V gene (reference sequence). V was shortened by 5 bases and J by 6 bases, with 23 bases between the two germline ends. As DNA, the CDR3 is TGTGCCTGGGTAACAGGGAATCGCCGTATGGGCGAGCAGTACTTC. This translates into CAWVTGNRRMGEQYF.

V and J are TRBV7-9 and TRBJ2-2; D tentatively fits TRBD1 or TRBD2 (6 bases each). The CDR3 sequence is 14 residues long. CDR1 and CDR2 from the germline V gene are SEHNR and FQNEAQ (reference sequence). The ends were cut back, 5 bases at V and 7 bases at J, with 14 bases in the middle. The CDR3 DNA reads TGTGCCAGCAGCAGAAAGGGGGGTATCGGGGAGCTGTTTTTT. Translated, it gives CASSRKGGIGELFF.

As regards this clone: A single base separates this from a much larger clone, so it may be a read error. CDR3 sequence: CTSSAGSRTEAFF. As DNA, the CDR3 is TGTACCAGCAGTGCGGGGTCGCGTACTGAAGCTTTCTTT. The V and J genes are TRBV6-4 and TRBJ1-1; no reliable D call. The CDR3 runs to 13 residues. Germline V CDR1 and CDR2: MRHNA, SNTAGT.

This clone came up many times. CDR3 nucleotides: TGTGCCAGCAGCCCGTCGATCAATAGGAGGGTTACCTTC. Amino acids: CASSPSINRRVTF. The V call is TRBV16, the J call TRBJ1-2; D not resolved. The CDR3 loop spans 13 amino acids. The germline gives CDR1 KGHSY, CDR2 FQNENV. Between the trimmed V and J ends, which lost 4 bases and 14 bases, there was a span of 20 bases. Full variable domain (rest looked up from reference TRBV16 and TRBJ1-2): GEEVAQTPKHLVRGEGQKAKLYCAPIKGHSYVFWYQQVLKNEFKFLISFQNENVFDETGMPKERFSAKCLPNSPCSLEIQATKLEDSAVYFCASSPSINRRVTFGSGTRLTVV.

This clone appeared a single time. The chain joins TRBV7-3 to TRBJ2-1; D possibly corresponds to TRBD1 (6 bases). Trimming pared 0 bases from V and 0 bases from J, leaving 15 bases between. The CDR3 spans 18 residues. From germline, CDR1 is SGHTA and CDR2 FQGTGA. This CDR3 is CASSLTAQGWSSYNEQFF. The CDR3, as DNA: TGTGCCAGCAGCTTAACTGCCCAGGGGTGGAGCTCCTACAATGAGCAGTTCTTC.

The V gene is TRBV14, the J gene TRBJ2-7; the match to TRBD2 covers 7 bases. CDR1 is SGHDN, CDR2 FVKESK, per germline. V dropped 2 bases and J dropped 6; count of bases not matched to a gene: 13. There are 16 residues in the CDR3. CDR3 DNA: TGTGCCAGCAGCCAACGAACCGGGACTAAGGGCGGCGAGCAGTACTTC. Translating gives CASSQRTGTKGGEQYF.

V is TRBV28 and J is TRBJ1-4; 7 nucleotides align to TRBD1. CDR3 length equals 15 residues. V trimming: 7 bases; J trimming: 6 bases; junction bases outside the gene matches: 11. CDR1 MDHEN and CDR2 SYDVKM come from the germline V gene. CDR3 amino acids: CASIKGDQGDEKLFF. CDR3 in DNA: TGTGCCAGCATCAAGGGGGACCAGGGGGATGAAAAACTGTTTTTT.

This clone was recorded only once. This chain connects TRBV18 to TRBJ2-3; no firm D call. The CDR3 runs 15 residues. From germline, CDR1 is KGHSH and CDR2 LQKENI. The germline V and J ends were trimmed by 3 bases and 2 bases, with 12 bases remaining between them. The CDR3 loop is CASSPRHQNTDTQYF. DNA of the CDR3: TGTGCCAGCTCACCCCGGCACCAGAACACAGATACGCAGTATTTT.

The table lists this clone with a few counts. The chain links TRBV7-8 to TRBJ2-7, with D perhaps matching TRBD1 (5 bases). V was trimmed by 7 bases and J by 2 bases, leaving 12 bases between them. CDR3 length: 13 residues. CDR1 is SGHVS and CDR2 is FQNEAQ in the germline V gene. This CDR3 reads CASTRPGPYEQYF. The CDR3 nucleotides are TGTGCCAGCACCCGACCAGGGCCCTACGAGCAGTACTTC.

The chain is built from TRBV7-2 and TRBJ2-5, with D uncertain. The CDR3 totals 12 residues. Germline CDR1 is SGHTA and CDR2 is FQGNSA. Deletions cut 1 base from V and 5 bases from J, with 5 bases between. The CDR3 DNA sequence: TGTGCCAGCAGCTTAGTATTTGAGACCCAGTACTTC. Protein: CASSLVFETQYF.

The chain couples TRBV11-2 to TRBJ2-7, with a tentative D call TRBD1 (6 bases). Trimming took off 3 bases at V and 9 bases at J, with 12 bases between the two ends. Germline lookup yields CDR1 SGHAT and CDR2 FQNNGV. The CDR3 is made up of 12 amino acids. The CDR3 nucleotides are TGTGCCAGCAGCTTCCCAGGGGCACCGCAGTACTTC. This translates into CASSFPGAPQYF.

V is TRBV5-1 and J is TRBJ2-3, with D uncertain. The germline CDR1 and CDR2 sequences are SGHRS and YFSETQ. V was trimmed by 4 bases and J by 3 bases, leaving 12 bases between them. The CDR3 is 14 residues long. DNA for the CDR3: TGCGCCAGCAGCCCTGAGTTCAAGACAGATACGCAGTATTTT. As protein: CASSPEFKTDTQYF.

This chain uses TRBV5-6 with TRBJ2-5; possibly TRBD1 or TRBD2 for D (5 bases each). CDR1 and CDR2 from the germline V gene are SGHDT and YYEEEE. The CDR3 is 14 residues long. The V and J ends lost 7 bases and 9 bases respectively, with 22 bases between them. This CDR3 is CASAPIGAPMAQYF. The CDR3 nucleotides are TGTGCCAGCGCCCCCATCGGGGCCCCGATGGCCCAGTACTTC.

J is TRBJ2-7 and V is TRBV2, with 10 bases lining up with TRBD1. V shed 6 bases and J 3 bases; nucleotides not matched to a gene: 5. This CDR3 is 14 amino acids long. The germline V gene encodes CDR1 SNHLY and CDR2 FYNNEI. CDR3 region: CASSVTGGGYEQYF. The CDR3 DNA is TGTGCCAGCAGCGTGACAGGGGGCGGCTACGAGCAGTACTTC.

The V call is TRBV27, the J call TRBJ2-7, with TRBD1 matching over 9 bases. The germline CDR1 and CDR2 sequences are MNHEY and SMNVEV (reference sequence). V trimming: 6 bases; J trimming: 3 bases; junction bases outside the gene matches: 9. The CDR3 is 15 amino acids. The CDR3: CASSPTLTGGYEQYF. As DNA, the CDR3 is TGTGCCAGCAGCCCAACATTGACAGGGGGCTACGAGCAGTACTTC.

The CDR3 sequence is CASSRTGQNYEQYF. The CDR3 DNA sequence: TGTGCCAGCAGCCGGACCGGACAGAACTACGAGCAGTACTTC. J is TRBJ2-7 and V is TRBV5-4; weak D call: TRBD1 (6 bases). From germline, CDR1 is SGHNT and CDR2 YYREEE (reference sequence). Trimming took 4 bases from V and 3 from J, leaving 14 bases between them. CDR3 length: 14 amino acids. The full variable domain, with the rest looked up from reference TRBV5-4 and TRBJ2-7, is ETGVTQSPTHLIKTRGQQVTLRCSSQSGHNTVSWYQQALGQGPQFIFQYYREEENGRGNFPPRFSGLQFPNYSSELNVNALELDDSALYLCASSRTGQNYEQYFGPGTRLTVT.

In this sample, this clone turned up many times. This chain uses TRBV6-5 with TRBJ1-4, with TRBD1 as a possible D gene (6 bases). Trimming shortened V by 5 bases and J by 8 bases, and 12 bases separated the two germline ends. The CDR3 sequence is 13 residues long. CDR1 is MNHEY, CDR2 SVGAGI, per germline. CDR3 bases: TGTGCCAGCAGTAATCAGGGGAGGGAAAAACTGTTTTTT. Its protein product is CASSNQGREKLFF.

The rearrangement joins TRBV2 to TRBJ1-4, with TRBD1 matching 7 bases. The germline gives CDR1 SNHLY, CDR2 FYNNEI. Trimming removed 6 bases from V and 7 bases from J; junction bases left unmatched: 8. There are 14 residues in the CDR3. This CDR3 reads CASSLQGQGEKLFF. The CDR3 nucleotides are TGTGCCAGCAGCCTACAGGGGCAAGGTGAAAAACTGTTTTTT. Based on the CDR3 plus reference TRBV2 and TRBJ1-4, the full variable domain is EPEVTQTPSHQVTQMGQEVILRCVPISNHLYFYWYRQILGQKVEFLVSFYNNEISEKSEIFDDQFSVERPDGSNFTLKIRSTKLEDSAMYFCASSLQGQGEKLFFGSGTQLSVL.

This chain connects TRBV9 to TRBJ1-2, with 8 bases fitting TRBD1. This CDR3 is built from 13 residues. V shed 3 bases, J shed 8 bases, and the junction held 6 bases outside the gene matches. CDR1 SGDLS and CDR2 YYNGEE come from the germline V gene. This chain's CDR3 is CASSGQGPAGYTF. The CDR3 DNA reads TGTGCCAGCAGCGGACAGGGGCCTGCGGGCTACACCTTC.

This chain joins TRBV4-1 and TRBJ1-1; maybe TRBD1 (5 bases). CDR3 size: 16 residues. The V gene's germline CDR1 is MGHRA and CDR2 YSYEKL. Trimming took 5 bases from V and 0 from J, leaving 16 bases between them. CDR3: CASSKTTTGLNTEAFF. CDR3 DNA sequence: TGCGCCAGCAGCAAAACAACTACAGGTCTGAACACTGAAGCTTTCTTT.